This T cell receptor beta chain derives from a study of cytotoxic CD8 clonotypes in ibrutinib-treated CLL. V dropped 2 bases and J dropped 0 bases, with 13 bases sitting between them. CDR3 length equals 16 residues. From germline, CDR1 is SNHLY and CDR2 FYNNEI. TCR beta libraries used 1.5 to 2.5 micrograms of genomic DNA from cryopreserved PBMCs. Sequencing was designed to attain a depth spanning 1 in 200,000 to 1 in 1 million T cells. Some clones are missing from TCRdb's copy, which holds only in-frame ones; the method was immunoSEQ multiplex PCR. The table includes about 130,000 clones, roughly 84% detected once.

This TCR came from a human donor with chronic lymphocytic leukemia. This chain joins TRBV2 and TRBJ1-1; D perhaps matches TRBD1 (5 bases). This specimen was PBMCs, taken after 24 months of ibrutinib treatment. DNA of the CDR3: TGTGCCAGCAGTGAATGGGGCGAAGAACTGAACACTGAAGCTTTCTTT. It encodes CASSEWGEELNTEAFF.